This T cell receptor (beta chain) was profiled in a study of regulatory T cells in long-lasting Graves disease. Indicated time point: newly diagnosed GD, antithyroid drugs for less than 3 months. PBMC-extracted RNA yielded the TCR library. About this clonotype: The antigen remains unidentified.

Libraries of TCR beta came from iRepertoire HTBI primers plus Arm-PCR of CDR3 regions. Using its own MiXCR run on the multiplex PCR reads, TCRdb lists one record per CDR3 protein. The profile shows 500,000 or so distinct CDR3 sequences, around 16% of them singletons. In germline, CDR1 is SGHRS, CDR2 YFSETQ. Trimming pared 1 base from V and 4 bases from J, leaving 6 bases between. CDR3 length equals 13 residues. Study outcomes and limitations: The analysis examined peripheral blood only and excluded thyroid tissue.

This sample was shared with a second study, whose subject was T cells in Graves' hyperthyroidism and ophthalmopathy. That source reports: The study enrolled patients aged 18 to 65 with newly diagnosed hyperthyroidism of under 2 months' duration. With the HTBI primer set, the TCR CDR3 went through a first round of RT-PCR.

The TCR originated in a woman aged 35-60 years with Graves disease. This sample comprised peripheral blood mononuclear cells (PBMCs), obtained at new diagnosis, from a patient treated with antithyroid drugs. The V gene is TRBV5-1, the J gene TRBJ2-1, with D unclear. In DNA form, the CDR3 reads TGCGCCAGCAGCTTGAGTGAATACAATGAGCAGTTCTTC. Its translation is CASSLSEYNEQFF. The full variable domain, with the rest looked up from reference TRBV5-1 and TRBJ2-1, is KAGVTQTPRYLIKTRGQQVTLSCSPISGHRSVSWYQQTPGQGLQFLFEYFSETQRNKGNFPGRFSGRQFSNSRSEMNVSTLELGDSALYLCASSLSEYNEQFFGPGTRLTVL.